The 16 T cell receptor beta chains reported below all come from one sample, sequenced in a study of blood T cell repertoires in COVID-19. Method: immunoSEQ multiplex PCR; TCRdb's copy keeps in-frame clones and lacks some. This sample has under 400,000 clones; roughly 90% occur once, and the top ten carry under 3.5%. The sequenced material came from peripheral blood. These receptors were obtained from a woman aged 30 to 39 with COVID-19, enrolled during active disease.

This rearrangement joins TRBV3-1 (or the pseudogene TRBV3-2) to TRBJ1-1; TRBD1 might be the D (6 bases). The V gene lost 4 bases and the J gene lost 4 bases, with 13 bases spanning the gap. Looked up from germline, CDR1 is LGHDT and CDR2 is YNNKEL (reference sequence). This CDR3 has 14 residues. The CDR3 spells CASSPQGRGTEAFF. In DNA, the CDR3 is TGTGCCAGCAGCCCACAGGGAAGGGGCACTGAAGCTTTCTTT.

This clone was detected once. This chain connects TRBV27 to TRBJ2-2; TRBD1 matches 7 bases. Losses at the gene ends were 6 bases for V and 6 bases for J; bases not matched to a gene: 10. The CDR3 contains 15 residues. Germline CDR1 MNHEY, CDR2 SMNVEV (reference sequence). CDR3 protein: CASRSLQGYSGELFF. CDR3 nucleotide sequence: TGTGCCAGCAGGTCACTACAGGGGTATTCCGGGGAGCTGTTTTTT.

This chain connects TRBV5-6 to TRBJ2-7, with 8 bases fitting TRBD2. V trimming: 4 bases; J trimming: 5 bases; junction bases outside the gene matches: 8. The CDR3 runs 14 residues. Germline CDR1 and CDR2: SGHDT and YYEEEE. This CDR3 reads CASSTRGLVNEQYF. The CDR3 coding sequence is TGTGCCAGCAGCACCCGGGGACTAGTCAACGAGCAGTACTTC.

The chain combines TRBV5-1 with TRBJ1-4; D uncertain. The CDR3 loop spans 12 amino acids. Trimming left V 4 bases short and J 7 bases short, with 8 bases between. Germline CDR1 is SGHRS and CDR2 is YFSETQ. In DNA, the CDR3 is TGCGCCAGCAGCCCGGAGGGTGAAAAACTGTTTTTT. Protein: CASSPEGEKLFF.

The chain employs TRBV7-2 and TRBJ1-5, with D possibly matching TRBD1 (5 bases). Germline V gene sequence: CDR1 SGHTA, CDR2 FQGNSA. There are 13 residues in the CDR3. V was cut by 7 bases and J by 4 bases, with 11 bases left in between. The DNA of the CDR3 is TGTGCCAGCAACCACGGGGGAAATCAGCCCCAGCATTTT. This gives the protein CASNHGGNQPQHF.

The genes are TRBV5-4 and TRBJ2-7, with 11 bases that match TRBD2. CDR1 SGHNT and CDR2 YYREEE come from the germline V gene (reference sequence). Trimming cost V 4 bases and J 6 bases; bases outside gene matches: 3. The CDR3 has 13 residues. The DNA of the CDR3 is TGTGCCAGCAGCACTGGACTAGCGGGCGAGCAGTACTTC. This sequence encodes CASSTGLAGEQYF.

The CDR3 bases are TGTGCCAGCGGGTCTCGGGTACAAGAGACCCAGTACTTC. Protein: CASGSRVQETQYF. This sequence joins TRBV5-8 and TRBJ2-5; no definite D call. The ends were cut back, 7 bases at V and 2 bases at J, with 12 bases in the middle. This CDR3 comprises 13 residues. Germline-derived CDR1 and CDR2 are SGHTS and YDEGEE.

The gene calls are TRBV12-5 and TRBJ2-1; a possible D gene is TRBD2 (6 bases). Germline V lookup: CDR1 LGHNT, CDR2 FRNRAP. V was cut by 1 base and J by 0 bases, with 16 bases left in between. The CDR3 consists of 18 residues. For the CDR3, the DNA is TGTGCTAGTGGTTTGGATTCGGGGCCGACTAGCTCCTACAATGAGCAGTTCTTC. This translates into CASGLDSGPTSSYNEQFF.

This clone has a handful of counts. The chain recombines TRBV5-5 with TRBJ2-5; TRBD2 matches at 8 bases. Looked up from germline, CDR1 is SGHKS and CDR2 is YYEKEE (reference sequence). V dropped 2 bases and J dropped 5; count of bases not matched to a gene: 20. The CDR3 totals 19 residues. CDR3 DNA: TGTGCCAGCAGCTTCGTATTGAGCGGGAGTAATTCACTGGGGGAGACCCAGTACTTC. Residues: CASSFVLSGSNSLGETQYF.

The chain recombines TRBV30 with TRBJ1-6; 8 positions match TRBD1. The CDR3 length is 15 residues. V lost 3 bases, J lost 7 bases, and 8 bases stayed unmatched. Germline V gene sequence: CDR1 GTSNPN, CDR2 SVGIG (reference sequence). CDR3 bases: TGTGCCTGGAGCGCTGGGACAGGAGGGAATTCACCCCTCCACTTT. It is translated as CAWSAGTGGNSPLHF.

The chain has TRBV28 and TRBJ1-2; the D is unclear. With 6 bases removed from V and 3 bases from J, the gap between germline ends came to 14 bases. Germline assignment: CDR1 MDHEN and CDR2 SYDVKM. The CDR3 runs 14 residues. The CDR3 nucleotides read TGTGCCAGCAGCCCTCAGGCCGGGGACTATGGCTACACCTTC. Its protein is CASSPQAGDYGYTF.

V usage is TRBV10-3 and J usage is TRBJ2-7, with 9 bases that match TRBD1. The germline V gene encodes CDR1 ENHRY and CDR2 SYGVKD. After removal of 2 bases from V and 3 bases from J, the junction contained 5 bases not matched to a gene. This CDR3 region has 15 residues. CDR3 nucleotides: TGTGCCATCAGTGAGCGAAAGGACAGGGGCTACGAGCAGTACTTC. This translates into CAISERKDRGYEQYF.

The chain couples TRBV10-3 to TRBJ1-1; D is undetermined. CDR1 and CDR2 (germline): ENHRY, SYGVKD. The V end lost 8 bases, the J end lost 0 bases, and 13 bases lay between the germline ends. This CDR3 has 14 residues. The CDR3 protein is CAIGLPGLNTEAFF. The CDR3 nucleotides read TGTGCCATCGGACTGCCGGGCCTGAACACTGAAGCTTTCTTT.

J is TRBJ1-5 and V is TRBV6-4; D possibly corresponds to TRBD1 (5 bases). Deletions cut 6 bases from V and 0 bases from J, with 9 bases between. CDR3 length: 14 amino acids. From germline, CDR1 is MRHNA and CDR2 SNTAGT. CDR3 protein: CASRRQSSNQPQHF. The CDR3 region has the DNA TGTGCCAGCAGGAGACAGTCTAGCAATCAGCCCCAGCATTTT.

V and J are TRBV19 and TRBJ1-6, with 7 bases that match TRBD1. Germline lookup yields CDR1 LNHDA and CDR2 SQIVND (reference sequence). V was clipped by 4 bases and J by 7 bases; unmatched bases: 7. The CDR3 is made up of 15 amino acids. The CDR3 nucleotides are TGTGCCAGTAGTACCATGGGACAGTACAATTCACCCCTCCACTTT. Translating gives CASSTMGQYNSPLHF.

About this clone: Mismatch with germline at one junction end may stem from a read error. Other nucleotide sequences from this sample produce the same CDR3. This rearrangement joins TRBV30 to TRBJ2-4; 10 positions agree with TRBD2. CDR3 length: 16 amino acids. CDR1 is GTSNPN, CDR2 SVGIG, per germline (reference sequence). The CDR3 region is CAWRTAGGGAKNIQYF. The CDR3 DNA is TGTGCCTGGAGGACAGCGGGAGGGGGAGCCAAAAACATTCAGTACTTT.